A single sample gave rise to the 12 T cell receptor beta chains below, sequenced in a study of OX40 agonist ivuxolimab in advanced cancers. Sequenced by immunoSEQ multiplex PCR; TCRdb stores in-frame clones only, minus some. Here the sample spans about 48,000 clones, about nine tenths being singletons. The source material was CD4+ or CD8+ T cells sorted from blood, sampled in a trial of the OX40 agonist ivuxolimab. The receptors shown here come from an adult with an advanced solid tumor such as melanoma, head and neck, liver or kidney cancer.

This chain links TRBV6-6 with TRBJ2-1; no clear D. Germline loops: CDR1 MNHNY, CDR2 SVGAGI (reference sequence). The CDR3 totals 12 residues. The ends were cut back, 0 bases at V and 9 bases at J, with 6 bases in the middle. CDR3 nucleotide sequence: TGTGCCAGCAGTTACTCGACTGGTGAGCAGTTCTTC. Translation gives CASSYSTGEQFF.

This chain links TRBV7-3 with TRBJ1-1, with unresolved D. V lost 2 bases and J lost 1, with 5 bases in between. The CDR3 is made up of 13 amino acids. Germline V gene sequence: CDR1 SGHTA, CDR2 FQGTGA. CDR3 amino acids: CASSLGRNTEAFF. CDR3 nucleotides: TGTGCCAGCAGCTTAGGGCGGAACACTGAAGCTTTCTTT.

There are a few counts of this clone. The V gene is TRBV7-3, the J gene TRBJ1-1; D remains ambiguous. CDR1 and CDR2 from the germline V gene are SGHTA and FQGTGA. V dropped 6 bases and J dropped 7 bases, with 12 bases sitting between them. The CDR3 is 12 amino acids. CDR3 protein: CASSSLVFEAFF. In DNA, the CDR3 is TGTGCCAGCAGTTCTCTGGTGTTTGAAGCTTTCTTT.

The V and J genes are TRBV6-5 and TRBJ2-1; 8 bases are shared with TRBD1. The J segment lost 6 bases and the V segment lost 7 bases, leaving 8 bases of the junction unmatched. Per the germline V gene, CDR1 is MNHEY and CDR2 is SVGAGI. The CDR3 sequence is 14 residues long. The CDR3, as DNA: TGTGCCAGCACCTCCTTGACAGGGGTCAATGAGCAGTTCTTC. This translates into CASTSLTGVNEQFF.

The chain couples TRBV7-9 to TRBJ2-5; 10 bases align to TRBD2. V shed 6 bases, J shed 7 bases, and the junction held 14 bases outside the gene matches. CDR3 length: 16 amino acids. CDR1 and CDR2 (germline): SEHNR, FQNEAQ (reference sequence). The CDR3 nucleotides read TGTGCCAGCAGTTTTTACCAAGGACTAGCGGCGGGGACCCAGTACTTC. This codes for CASSFYQGLAAGTQYF. The full variable domain, its missing parts supplied by reference TRBV7-9 and TRBJ2-5, is DTGVSQNPRHKITKRGQNVTFRCDPISEHNRLYWYRQTLGQGPEFLTYFQNEAQLEKSRLLSDRFSAERPKGSFSTLEIQRTEQGDSAMYLCASSFYQGLAAGTQYFGPGTRLLVL.

This clone is categorized as medium-sized. V and J are TRBV27 and TRBJ2-3; D call uncertain. V was cut by 3 bases and J by 5 bases, with 3 bases left in between. The CDR3 consists of 11 residues. The germline V gene encodes CDR1 MNHEY and CDR2 SMNVEV (reference sequence). The CDR3 bases are TGTGCCAGCAGTTTCAGAGATACGCAGTATTTT. Translation: CASSFRDTQYF.

This chain joins TRBV6-5 and TRBJ1-4, with D hard to call. Trimming cost V 2 bases and J 7 bases, with 14 bases left between them. This CDR3 contains 15 residues. The germline V gene encodes CDR1 MNHEY and CDR2 SVGAGI. The CDR3 region has the DNA TGTGCCAGCAGTTACGGAGTAGCAGCTGGTGAAAAACTGTTTTTT. It encodes CASSYGVAAGEKLFF.

This clone was counted once. DNA for the CDR3: TGTGCCAGCAGTTACTCGGACGGGGAGCTGTTTTTT. Translation: CASSYSDGELFF. The rearrangement uses TRBV6-5 and TRBJ2-2; D is unclear. Trimming removed 0 bases from V and 7 bases from J, with 3 bases in between. The CDR3 runs to 12 residues. Germline V CDR1 and CDR2: MNHEY, SVGAGI.

The chain couples TRBV29-1 to TRBJ2-3; 10 bases line up with TRBD1. This CDR3 has 13 amino acids. Per the germline V gene, CDR1 is SQVTM and CDR2 is ANQGSEA. Losses at the gene ends were 4 bases for V and 6 bases for J; bases not matched to a gene: 4. Written as DNA, the CDR3 is TGCAGCGTTGTAGGGACAGGGGCCGATACGCAGTATTTT. Protein sequence: CSVVGTGADTQYF.

A few counts support this clone. V and J are TRBV28 and TRBJ2-2; TRBD1 agrees at 9 bases. Germline-derived CDR1 and CDR2 are MDHEN and SYDVKM. V shed 5 bases and J 5 bases; nucleotides not matched to a gene: 6. The CDR3 has 15 residues. Here the CDR3 reads CASSHRGLRTGELFF. CDR3 in DNA: TGTGCCAGCAGTCACAGGGGGCTCAGGACCGGGGAGCTGTTTTTT.

The chain is built from TRBV9 and TRBJ2-1; 9 bases align to TRBD1. The CDR3 covers 17 residues. The trim removed 4 bases at V and 2 bases at J, leaving 10 bases unmatched. Looked up from germline, CDR1 is SGDLS and CDR2 is YYNGEE. The CDR3 coding sequence is TGTGCCAGCAGCCGGGACAGGGAGGGATACGCCTACAATGAGCAGTTCTTC. This translates into CASSRDREGYAYNEQFF. The variable domain in full, with the rest retrieved from reference TRBV9 and TRBJ2-1, is DSGVTQTPKHLITATGQRVTLRCSPRSGDLSVYWYQQSLDQGLQFLIQYYNGEERAKGNILERFSAQQFPDLHSELNLSSLELGDSALYFCASSRDREGYAYNEQFFGPGTRLTVL.

The rearrangement uses TRBV7-8 and TRBJ1-1; D possibly corresponds to TRBD1 (6 bases). Trimming removed 1 base from V and 5 bases from J, with 11 bases in between. CDR1 and CDR2 (germline): SGHVS, FQNEAQ. The CDR3 is 14 amino acids. The CDR3 is CASSLVSGDTEAFF. CDR3 nucleotides: TGTGCCAGCAGCTTAGTCTCAGGGGATACTGAAGCTTTCTTT. Full variable domain (missing parts from reference TRBV7-8 and TRBJ1-1): GAGVSQSPRYKVAKRGQDVALRCDPISGHVSLFWYQQALGQGPEFLTYFQNEAQLDKSGLPSDRFFAERPEGSVSTLKIQRTQQEDSAVYLCASSLVSGDTEAFFGQGTRLTVV.